These T cell receptor beta chains were read from a single sample in a study of CD8 T cell repertoires and HIV-1 epitope variants. Data came from immunoSEQ multiplex PCR; TCRdb stores just in-frame clones and leaves some out. The sample lists 95,000 or so clones, roughly 81% occurring once. The sequenced sample was uncultured baseline CD8+ T cells from peripheral blood mononuclear cells (PBMCs). The origin of the receptors is a male donor with HIV. Both conserved end residues are part of each CDR3. The order of the fields is V gene, clone size, J gene, D gene, CDR3 DNA, CDR3 protein. A D gene is named only where the DNA matches it firmly. The size entry is marked missing in some rows and otherwise reads once, few, many or a size class.

>TRBV5-1|NA|TRBJ2-2|NA
TGCGCCGTGCAGGGGTACGCCGGGGAGCTGTTTTTT
CAVQGYAGELFF
>TRBV5-8|NA|TRBJ2-7|TRBD1
TGTGCCAGCAGTTATTCCGGGACAGGCCCCTACGAGCAGTACTTC
CASSYSGTGPYEQYF
>TRBV15|NA|TRBJ2-2|NA
TGTGCCACCAGCAGAGATGGGGCAGGGCGTGGCACCGGGGAGCTGTTTTTT
CATSRDGAGRGTGELFF
>TRBV5-1|medium-sized|TRBJ1-2|NA
TGCGCCAGCAGCCTCGGGGGCGGGGGCTACACCTTC
CASSLGGGGYTF
>TRBV2|few|TRBJ1-2|NA
TGTGCCAGCAGTGAAGGCAGCTCGGTTGGGGGCTACACCTTC
CASSEGSSVGGYTF
>TRBV5-1|NA|TRBJ1-2|NA
TGCGCCAGCAGCTTGATAGCCGGAACTAACTATGGCTACACCTTC
CASSLIAGTNYGYTF
>TRBV2|NA|TRBJ1-5|TRBD1
TGTGCCAGCACCCCAACAGGGGATGGTCAGCCCCAGCATTTT
CASTPTGDGQPQHF
>TRBV27|few|TRBJ2-4|TRBD1
TGTGCCAGCAGTTTAAAATGGATGGGACAGGGCTGGGCCAAAAACATTCAGTACTTC
CASSLKWMGQGWAKNIQYF
>TRBV4-3|NA|TRBJ2-5|TRBD2
TGCGCCAGCAGCCAGGCACTAGCGGGGGGAGAGACCCAGTACTTC
CASSQALAGGETQYF
>TRBV4-2|once|TRBJ2-3|TRBD1
TGTGCCAGCAGCCAAGATTGGGGACAGGTCACAGATACGCAGTATTTT
CASSQDWGQVTDTQYF
>TRBV7-8|NA|TRBJ1-1|NA
TGTGCCAGCAGCTCCTCAGTGAACACTGAAGCTTTCTTT
CASSSSVNTEAFF
>TRBV16|NA|TRBJ1-5|NA
TGTGCCAGCAGCCTTCCGGGGAATCAGCCCCAGCATTTT
CASSLPGNQPQHF
>TRBV28|many|TRBJ1-5|NA
TGTGCCAGCAGTTTGGAGGGCTGGGGCAATCAGCCCCAGCATTTT
CASSLEGWGNQPQHF
>TRBV6-6|NA|TRBJ1-5|NA
TGTGCCAGCAGTTATTGGGGTCAGCCCCAGCATTTT
CASSYWGQPQHF